Below, 10 T cell receptor beta chains from the same sample are listed, as sequenced in a study of shared clonotypes between healthy human individuals (dated by TCRdb to 2018 to 2021). Library preparation used the immunoSEQ multiplex PCR assay. The table comes from immuneACCESS by way of TCRdb, which keeps in-frame sequences with V and J called. Part of the clones is missing from these tables; in studies checked, under half for an unresolved V gene and the rest for unknown reasons. In all, the sample holds roughly 1 million clones, and 70% to 80% of those were seen once. The ten largest clones take up under 0.6% of the sample. Sequenced: memory CD4+ T cells from PBMCs. The meaning of the sample's cell subset or site label: CD45RA-negative fraction. All receptors come from a man between 18 and 29 years old in good health. Some clones in this sample may be carry-over from other donors' samples.

This clone has only one observation. Within the sample, other DNA sequences also encode this same CDR3. The gene calls are TRBV6-6 and TRBJ2-1; no firm D call. V was pared by 0 bases and J by 3 bases, with 3 bases between. CDR1 MNHNY and CDR2 SVGAGI come from the germline V gene (reference sequence). CDR3 length: 13 amino acids. CDR3 DNA: TGTGCCAGCAGTTACTCGGGCTACAATGAGCAGTTCTTC. Protein sequence: CASSYSGYNEQFF.

This chain links TRBV5-8 with TRBJ2-1; 10 bases match TRBD2. Germline-derived CDR1 and CDR2 are SGHTS and YDEGEE. The CDR3 is 15 amino acids. Trimming at V came to 3 bases and at J to 9 bases, leaving 9 bases not matched to a gene. CDR3 loop: CASSSLAGAEGEQFF. The CDR3 coding sequence is TGTGCCAGCAGCTCCCTAGCGGGAGCAGAGGGTGAGCAGTTCTTC.

The chain recombines TRBV27 with TRBJ1-1, with a possible D match to TRBD1 (5 bases). Trimming took 8 bases from V and 0 from J, leaving 13 bases between them. CDR1 MNHEY and CDR2 SMNVEV come from the germline V gene (reference sequence). The CDR3 length is 14 residues. CDR3 sequence reads: CASRWDGLNTEAFF. DNA for the CDR3: TGTGCCAGCCGTTGGGACGGACTGAACACTGAAGCTTTCTTT.

J is TRBJ2-3 and V is TRBV15; 9 bases are a match to TRBD2. CDR1 is LNHNV, CDR2 YYDKDF, per germline (reference sequence). This CDR3 comprises 17 residues. J gave up 0 bases and V 0 bases, and 4 bases lay outside the gene matches. This CDR3 is CATSRDGLAGSTDTQYF. The CDR3 bases are TGTGCCACCAGCAGAGATGGTCTAGCGGGAAGCACAGATACGCAGTATTTT. Supplemented by reference TRBV15 and TRBJ2-3, the full variable domain reads DAMVIQNPRYQVTQFGKPVTLSCSQTLNHNVMYWYQQKSSQAPKLLFHYYDKDFNNEADTPDNFQSRRPNTSFCFLDIRSPGLGDTAMYLCATSRDGLAGSTDTQYFGPGTRLTVL.

This clone came up a few times. This chain links TRBV2 with TRBJ1-1; a weak D match, TRBD1 (6 bases). Between the trimmed V and J ends, which lost 7 bases and 5 bases, there was a span of 14 bases. This CDR3 region has 13 residues. Germline CDR1 reads SNHLY; CDR2 reads FYNNEI. The CDR3 nucleotides read TGTGCCAGCATGGGTGAGGGGGGGACTGAAGCTTTCTTT. Encoded protein: CASMGEGGTEAFF.

The rearrangement joins TRBV5-1 to TRBJ2-7, with 9 nucleotides matching TRBD1. The CDR3 runs to 15 residues. V lost 4 bases to trimming and J lost 7 bases; unmatched junction nucleotides: 12. Per the germline V gene, CDR1 is SGHRS and CDR2 is YFSETQ. The CDR3 bases are TGCGCCAGCAGCATCGGGACAGGGTCCCTTCCTGAGCAGTACTTC. This translates into CASSIGTGSLPEQYF. Based on the CDR3 plus reference TRBV5-1 and TRBJ2-7, the full variable domain is KAGVTQTPRYLIKTRGQQVTLSCSPISGHRSVSWYQQTPGQGLQFLFEYFSETQRNKGNFPGRFSGRQFSNSRSEMNVSTLELGDSALYLCASSIGTGSLPEQYFGPGTRLTVT.

This chain links TRBV5-6 with TRBJ2-5; D gene uncertain. This CDR3 has 15 residues. The V gene's germline CDR1 is SGHDT and CDR2 YYEEEE. V lost 7 bases, J lost 0 bases, and 16 bases lay in between. CDR3 nucleotide sequence: TGTGCCAGCTATTCCCTCACGAGAAACCAAGAGACCCAGTACTTC. This encodes CASYSLTRNQETQYF.

The J gene is TRBJ1-1, the V gene TRBV6-5; no reliable D call. The CDR3 has 14 amino acids. Germline values: CDR1 MNHEY, CDR2 SVGAGI. V was pared by 3 bases and J by 4 bases, with 12 bases between. This CDR3 is CASSYSRTGTEAFF. The DNA for the CDR3 is TGTGCCAGCAGTTATTCCCGGACTGGCACTGAAGCTTTCTTT.

This chain links TRBV6-5 with TRBJ2-5, with TRBD1 identical over 8 bases. The V and J ends lost 5 bases and 4 bases, in that order; junction bases with no gene match: 6. The CDR3 has 14 residues. Germline assignment: CDR1 MNHEY and CDR2 SVGAGI. The CDR3 nucleotides are TGTGCCAGCAGTAGGACAGGGCCCCCAGAGACCCAGTACTTC. It is translated as CASSRTGPPETQYF.

The chain recombines TRBV5-1 with TRBJ2-7, with D possibly being TRBD2 (5 bases). Germline V gives CDR1 SGHRS, CDR2 YFSETQ. V was trimmed by 5 bases and J by 6 bases, leaving 15 bases between them. The CDR3 has 13 residues. The CDR3 nucleotides read TGCGCCAGCAGGTCCATTCTAGCTTCCGAGCAGTACTTC. Translated, it gives CASRSILASEQYF.